The clone carrying this TCR beta chain occurred many times. The CDR3 extends over 12 amino acids. The V and J ends lost 6 bases and 11 bases, in that order; junction bases with no gene match: 9. Germline values: CDR1 DFQATT, CDR2 SNEGSKA (reference sequence). One entry per CDR3 protein results from TCRdb running MiXCR on the 5' RACE reads. Counted here are about 240,000 distinct CDR3 sequences, around 7.8% occurring once; the ten biggest clones make up approximately 7%. This record comes from a study of CD8 T cells in ankylosing spondylitis. The sequencing input was blood, either unsorted or a sorted T cell fraction (not recorded which). The chain uses TRBV20-1 and TRBJ1-1; 10 nucleotides line up with TRBD1. The sequence was collected from a male donor with ankylosing spondylitis or in good health (not recorded which). CDR3: CSASKSDRGAFF. CDR3 DNA sequence: TGCAGTGCCTCAAAGTCGGACAGGGGGGCTTTCTTT.